Included here is one TCR beta chain sequence, with context. Antigen: not known. The V and J ends lost 6 bases and 4 bases, in that order; junction bases with no gene match: 8. The germline gives CDR1 DFQATT, CDR2 SNEGSKA (reference sequence). This CDR3 region has 14 residues. This specimen belongs to a study of regulatory T cells in long-lasting Graves disease. Study-level background: Treatment with antithyroid drugs for over 5 years, together with positive TSH receptor antibodies, meant persistent Graves' disease.

Arm-PCR of CDR3 regions and iRepertoire HTBI primers were used to build TCR beta libraries. A single record per CDR3 protein comes from TCRdb applying MiXCR to the multiplex PCR reads. The table records about 460,000 distinct CDR3 sequences, 22% of them present only once. Broader study findings: Preferential use of TRBV28, TRBJ1-2 and TRBJ2-5 was seen in persistent disease. A limited number of samples was an acknowledged limitation.

Indicated time point: persistent/refractory GD, antithyroid drugs over 5 years with positive TRAb. PBMC-extracted RNA yielded the TCR library. This rearrangement joins TRBV20-1 to TRBJ2-5, with 10 nucleotides matching TRBD2. This sequence was found in a female donor with Graves disease. Sequencing used peripheral blood mononuclear cells (PBMCs), obtained when the disease was refractory, from a patient treated with antithyroid drugs. DNA of the CDR3: TGCAGTGCAACCGGGACTAGCGTAGGAGAGACCCAGTACTTC. Its protein is CSATGTSVGETQYF.